This T cell receptor beta chain was profiled in a study of cytomegalovirus exposure and HLA in healthy donors (dated by TCRdb to the late 2010s). With regard to the full study: According to a later analysis, the roughly 120 validation repertoires were produced on the same platform as the 600 to 850 repertoires of the first cohort. The aim of the study was to test whether cataloging public T cell receptors could identify signatures of past pathogen exposure. A separate validation cohort of roughly 110 different subjects was used in addition to the roughly 700-subject first cohort. To predict cytomegalovirus infection status, the study brought together high-throughput TCR immunosequencing, statistical association of individual TCRs with disease status, and machine learning.

Library creation used the immunoSEQ multiplex PCR assay. The original pipeline was this. A statistical classification framework was built for diagnosing cytomegalovirus status from the catalog of TCR beta chain sequences. TCRdb took over this immuneACCESS table, retaining in-frame rearrangements with V and J assigned. Such tables are incomplete; in checked studies, under half of the missing clones stem from an unresolved V gene, and the remainder is unexplained. V, J and clone size derive from that table, while D and trimming were established from the DNA sequence. The sample profile shows 180,000 or so clones; around 84% of them were found once. The ten largest clones take up around an eighth of the sample. The germline V gene encodes CDR1 KGHSH and CDR2 LQKENI. The CDR3 has 15 amino acids, counting the end cysteine and phenylalanine. Only the CDR3 part of the read is kept: 45 bases, read in frame from the first base. V lost 3 bases and J lost 3 bases, and the count of bases not matched to a germline gene is 4.

What the work shows at the level of the full study, not this receptor alone: The study listed 164 TCR beta chains as associated with cytomegalovirus. Of the cluster scores, 85% to 95% were above 0 in a later analysis, which found that TCRs clustered in the first cohort also tended to co-occur in the 110 or so validation repertoires. Most TCR sequences were observed very rarely across donors, whereas some public TCRs were present in many individuals. According to the authors, the approach could potentially be generalized to other disease states and immunological phenotypes. Three of the identified cytomegalovirus-associated TCR beta chains were confirmed in vitro to be specific for cytomegalovirus antigens. The classifier was reported to diagnose cytomegalovirus status with high specificity and sensitivity in both the original and validation cohorts. The validation cohort had no HLA typing available for a later analysis, so co-occurrence within that cohort was assessed over all 120 or so repertoires.

Donors formed part of the validation cohort, which comprised 120 subjects and was distinct from the first cohort of 550 to 850 subjects. Notes on this clone: Its recognized antigen is unknown. One base away there is no much larger clone; base qualities are not given.

What was sequenced was PBMCs. This sequence was found in a woman aged 30 to 39 in good health and CMV-seropositive. This chain is built from TRBV18 and TRBJ1-2; 10 nucleotides in the junction match TRBD1. Here the CDR3 is given as CASSPRQGADYGYTF. Here is the DNA: TGTGCCAGCTCACCCCGACAGGGGGCGGACTATGGCTACACCTTC.